The T cell receptor beta chain under discussion was sequenced for a study of shared clonotypes between healthy human individuals. As for the study in general: Per donor, three plates held CD4 naive cells, three held CD4 memory, two held CD8 naive and one held CD8 memory.

The table came from immunoSEQ multiplex PCR; TCRdb's copy has only in-frame clones and leaves some out. The sample records about 600,000 clones, roughly 96% being singletons. The ends were cut back, 4 bases at V and 8 bases at J, with 17 bases in the middle. The CDR3 is 14 amino acids. Germline V lookup: CDR1 MDHEN, CDR2 SYDVKM. CD45RO-negative CD8 cells positively selected for CCR7 made up the naive population, which excluded terminally differentiated effector memory CD45RA+ cells. None of the donors, who were healthy HIV-negative adults, had recently had acute infections or vaccinations. The V call is TRBV28, the J call TRBJ1-1, with a tentative D call TRBD1 (6 bases). Sequencing was done on a sample of naive CD8+ T cells sorted from blood. The source is a woman in her twenties or thirties in good health. CDR3 in amino acids: CASSSFRGTLEAFF. The CDR3 coding sequence is TGTGCCAGCAGTTCGTTCAGGGGTACCCTGGAAGCTTTCTTT.